This T cell receptor (beta chain) emerged from a study of CD8 T cells in ankylosing spondylitis. Study conclusions and caveats: According to the report, clones linked to the disease were significantly enriched in matched synovial fluid samples taken from ankylosing spondylitis patients. Ankylosing spondylitis blood appeared to be characterized by a TCR beta motif of about 8 highly homologous variants. There were earlier reports of some motif variants in reactive arthritis synovial fluid and blood.

The authors made TCR beta libraries by quantitative 5'-RACE with molecular barcodes. Each CDR3 protein is one row after TCRdb ran MiXCR on the 5' RACE reads. The sample has fewer than 250,000 distinct CDR3 sequences; roughly 32% are singletons. CDR3 length: 16 residues. Germline trimming cut 6 bases from V and 6 bases from J; bases unmatched to any gene: 10. Looked up from germline, CDR1 is SQVTM and CDR2 is ANQGSEA. Note on this clonotype: The antigen is unknown.

The rearrangement joins TRBV29-1 to TRBJ2-1; 14 nucleotides agree with TRBD2. The material sequenced was blood, either unsorted or a sorted T cell fraction (not recorded which). The receptor's source is a male donor with ankylosing spondylitis or in good health (not recorded which). DNA for the CDR3: TGCAGCGTCGCCTCGGGACTAGCGGGGGACTCCAATGAGCAGTTCTTC. It encodes CSVASGLAGDSNEQFF.